The 27 T cell receptor beta chains below all came from one sample that was sequenced in a study of Graves' ophthalmopathy and Graves' hyperthyroidism. RNA transcripts served as template for amplifying TCR beta CDR3 sequences. The workflow started with a first-round RT-PCR run with HTBI primers and then moved on to a second-round multiplex PCR. TCRdb ran MiXCR on the multiplex PCR reads and lists one entry per CDR3 protein. The data show about 500,000 distinct CDR3 sequences, under 45% seen once. Sequenced input: peripheral blood or thyroid tissue (not recorded which). These receptors originate from an adult man with Graves' hyperthyroidism.

V is TRBV5-1 and J is TRBJ2-5; D uncertain. The V and J ends lost 0 bases and 0 bases respectively, with 15 bases between them. Germline loops: CDR1 SGHRS, CDR2 YFSETQ. This CDR3 comprises 17 residues. CDR3 in amino acids: CASSLGTRPAYQETQYF. In DNA form, the CDR3 reads TGCGCCAGCAGCTTGGGTACCCGACCGGCGTACCAAGAGACCCAGTACTTC.

This clonotype was found many times. V and J are TRBV9 and TRBJ2-7; D gene uncertain. Between the trimmed V and J ends, which lost 3 bases and 6 bases, there was a span of 10 bases. The germline V gene has CDR1 SGDLS and CDR2 YYNGEE. The CDR3 totals 12 residues. For the CDR3, the DNA is TGTGCCAGCAGCGCATCAGGAAGCGAGCAGTACTTC. Translated: CASSASGSEQYF.

The chain joins TRBV10-1 to TRBJ2-5, with D hard to call. Germline CDR1 WNHNN, CDR2 SYGVQD (reference sequence). Trimming took 9 bases from V and 5 from J, leaving 7 bases between them. This CDR3 spans 10 amino acids. CDR3 sequence: CASLRETQYF. CDR3 sequence (DNA): TGCGCCAGTTTACGTGAGACCCAGTACTTC.

Many counts were recorded for this clonotype. J is TRBJ1-1 and V is TRBV10-2; tentative D call: TRBD1 (5 bases). V was cut by 9 bases and J by 1 base, with 21 bases left in between. The CDR3 extends over 16 amino acids. In germline, CDR1 is WSHSY, CDR2 SAAADI. CDR3 sequence: CASSKLDNGGNTEAFF. The CDR3 DNA reads as TGCGCCAGTTCCAAACTAGACAACGGGGGGAACACTGAAGCTTTCTTT.

This clonotype showed up many times. V usage is TRBV19 and J usage is TRBJ1-1; TRBD1 might be the D (6 bases). CDR3 length: 15 amino acids. Germline loops: CDR1 LNHDA, CDR2 SQIVND (reference sequence). V was trimmed by 9 bases and J by 1 base, leaving 18 bases between them. CDR3 amino acids: CASRTSDRTNTEAFF. CDR3 nucleotide sequence: TGTGCCAGCCGTACATCCGACAGGACGAACACTGAAGCTTTCTTT.

This clonotype was observed many times. The chain recombines TRBV6-5 with TRBJ2-7; 9 nucleotides agree with TRBD1. V lost 3 bases and J lost 3; bases outside the gene matches: 6. CDR1 and CDR2 (germline): MNHEY, SVGAGI. This CDR3 is built from 15 residues. The CDR3 reads CASSYMGQGGYEQYF. CDR3 sequence (DNA): TGTGCCAGCAGTTATATGGGACAGGGCGGCTACGAGCAGTACTTC.

This clonotype was counted many times. The chain carries TRBV2 and TRBJ1-2; D not certain. CDR3 length: 11 amino acids. V shed 6 bases and J shed 3 bases, with 5 bases lying between them. CDR1 and CDR2 (germline): SNHLY, FYNNEI. CDR3 in amino acids: CASSGHYGYTF. The CDR3 region has the DNA TGTGCCAGCAGCGGGCACTATGGCTACACCTTC. The full variable domain, in which reference TRBV2 and TRBJ1-2 provide the parts outside the CDR3, is EPEVTQTPSHQVTQMGQEVILRCVPISNHLYFYWYRQILGQKVEFLVSFYNNEISEKSEIFDDQFSVERPDGSNFTLKIRSTKLEDSAMYFCASSGHYGYTFGSGTRLTVV.

J is TRBJ2-3 and V is TRBV2; 13 bases are a match to TRBD2. The trim removed 6 bases at V and 1 base at J, leaving 7 bases unmatched. The CDR3 has 17 amino acids. Germline CDR1 is SNHLY and CDR2 is FYNNEI. The CDR3, as DNA: TGTGCCAGCAGACCCCTCGGGACTAGCGGGGGCACAGATACGCAGTATTTT. Its translation: CASRPLGTSGGTDTQYF. The full variable domain, its missing parts supplied by reference TRBV2 and TRBJ2-3, is EPEVTQTPSHQVTQMGQEVILRCVPISNHLYFYWYRQILGQKVEFLVSFYNNEISEKSEIFDDQFSVERPDGSNFTLKIRSTKLEDSAMYFCASRPLGTSGGTDTQYFGPGTRLTVL.

The gene calls are TRBV12-3 or TRBV12-4 and TRBJ1-4; 9 nucleotides align to TRBD1. V lost 4 bases and J lost 17; bases outside the gene matches: 23. The CDR3 runs 17 residues. The DNA for the CDR3 is TGTGCCAGCAGTTCGGGACAGGGAAGGGACGAAATGAAAGACTGTTTTTTT. Translation gives CASSSGQGRDEMKDCFF.

This clonotype was seen only a few times. This chain joins TRBV6-1 and TRBJ1-2, with TRBD1 matching over 7 bases. Germline trimming cut 7 bases from V and 7 bases from J; bases unmatched to any gene: 9. This CDR3 has 13 residues. Germline V lookup: CDR1 MNHNS, CDR2 SASEGT. CDR3 coding DNA: TGTGCCAGCAACACAGACAGGGCGGGTGGCTACACCTTC. As protein: CASNTDRAGGYTF.

CDR3 loop: CAAGRGDYEQYF. CDR3 in DNA: TGTGCAGCCGGGAGAGGAGACTACGAGCAGTACTTC. The chain employs TRBV19 and TRBJ2-7; D might be TRBD2 (6 bases). The CDR3 is 12 residues long. The germline gives CDR1 LNHDA, CDR2 SQIVND (reference sequence).

This chain uses TRBV15 with TRBJ1-1; D is undetermined. V dropped 0 bases and J dropped 1 base, with 6 bases sitting between them. Germline loops: CDR1 LNHNV, CDR2 YYDKDF (reference sequence). The CDR3 length is 14 residues. In DNA form, the CDR3 reads TGTGCCACCAGCAGAGAGTTGACGAACACTGAAGCTTTCTTT. Residues: CATSRELTNTEAFF.

In the case of this clonotype: At one of its ends the junction is not consistent with the germline gene, which may arise from a read error. The rearrangement links TRBV12-3 or TRBV12-4 to TRBJ1-5, with unresolved D. This CDR3 comprises 13 residues. The DNA for the CDR3 is TGTGCCAGCAGTTTAGCGCGGCTAGGGCCTAGCACGTTT. Amino acid sequence: CASSLARLGPSTF.

This clonotype occurred many times. The V and J genes are TRBV6-5 and TRBJ2-5; TRBD1 matches 9 bases. Germline CDR1 is MNHEY and CDR2 is SVGAGI. There are 13 residues in the CDR3. The junction had 4 bases not matched to a gene; V was cut back by 6 bases and J by 5 bases. This CDR3 is CASSRTGVETQYF. CDR3 bases: TGTGCCAGCAGCCGGACAGGGGTGGAGACCCAGTACTTC.

J is TRBJ1-1 and V is TRBV9, with 12 positions matching TRBD1. The CDR3 spans 16 residues. V dropped 4 bases and J dropped 1; count of bases not matched to a gene: 5. Looked up from germline, CDR1 is SGDLS and CDR2 is YYNGEE. CDR3 DNA: TGTGCCAGCAGCTCGGGACAGGGGGCAGCGAACACTGAAGCTTTCTTT. Amino acids: CASSSGQGAANTEAFF.

This clonotype was observed once. The chain uses TRBV11-2 and TRBJ1-2, with 7 bases lining up with TRBD1. Germline CDR1 SGHAT, CDR2 FQNNGV. The junction had 3 bases not matched to a gene; V was cut back by 0 bases and J by 5 bases. This CDR3 comprises 14 residues. The CDR3 DNA is TGTGCCAGCAGCTTAGAGGACAGGATTTATGGCTACACCTTC. It specifies CASSLEDRIYGYTF. The complete variable domain, with remaining parts taken from reference TRBV11-2 and TRBJ1-2, reads EAGVAQSPRYKIIEKRQSVAFWCNPISGHATLYWYQQILGQGPKLLIQFQNNGVVDDSQLPKDRFSAERLKGVDSTLKIQPAKLEDSAVYLCASSLEDRIYGYTFGSGTRLTVV.

This clonotype appeared many times. A read error may produce the germline difference seen at one junction end. The chain couples TRBV10-3 to TRBJ1-6, with TRBD1 identical over 8 bases. The CDR3 length is 17 residues. Germline V gives CDR1 ENHRY, CDR2 SYGVKD. The chain's CDR3 is CASSDETGGSYNSPLHF. CDR3 nucleotides: TGTGCCAGCAGTGACGAAACAGGGGGCTCCTATAATTCACCCCTCCACTTT.

The rearrangement joins TRBV10-3 to TRBJ2-3; 14 positions agree with TRBD2. The CDR3 consists of 16 residues. Germline CDR1 ENHRY, CDR2 SYGVKD. J was trimmed by 3 bases and V by 4 bases; bases with no gene match: 3. CDR3 region: CAISGLAGGATDTQYF. As DNA, the CDR3 is TGTGCCATCAGTGGACTAGCGGGGGGGGCGACAGATACGCAGTATTTT.

This chain connects TRBV2 to TRBJ1-1, with D unclear. This CDR3 contains 15 residues. Trimming took 3 bases from V and 0 from J, leaving 11 bases between them. Looked up from germline, CDR1 is SNHLY and CDR2 is FYNNEI. This chain's CDR3 is CASSEPGSMNTEAFF. CDR3 nucleotides: TGTGCCAGCAGTGAGCCCGGGTCCATGAACACTGAAGCTTTCTTT.

This clonotype turned up a few times. The chain employs TRBV12-3 or TRBV12-4 and TRBJ1-5; 10 bases align to TRBD1. The CDR3 extends over 17 amino acids. J lost 3 bases, V lost 8 bases, and 13 bases had no gene match. CDR3 coding DNA: TGTGCCAGCTTACTCACCGGGACAGGGGTCCTCAATCAGCCCCAGCATTTT. Amino acid sequence: CASLLTGTGVLNQPQHF.

On this clonotype itself: Just one base apart from a much larger clone, this may be a read error. This rearrangement joins TRBV19 to TRBJ1-2; D is undetermined. CDR3 length equals 14 residues. Looked up from germline, CDR1 is LNHDA and CDR2 is SQIVND (reference sequence). Trimming took 5 bases from V and 6 from J, leaving 16 bases between them. The CDR3 spells CASSASGSGHGYTF. Here the CDR3 DNA reads TGTGCCAGTAGTGCCTCGGGGTCTGGGCATGGCTACACCTTC.

A note on this clonotype: Just one base apart from a much larger clone, this may be a read error. The CDR3 does not close with the conserved phenylalanine or tryptophan, likely indicating a read error. The chain is built from TRBV7-2 and TRBJ1-1, with D maybe TRBD1 (6 bases). CDR1 and CDR2 from the germline V gene are SGHTA and FQGNSA. V was trimmed by 1 base and J by 5 bases, leaving 11 bases between them. This CDR3 is built from 14 residues. Written as DNA, the CDR3 is TGTGCCAGCAGCTTAGAGGACAGAAGAACTGAAGCTTTCCTT. Encoded protein: CASSLEDRRTEAFL.

This clonotype was counted once. The chain employs TRBV5-1 and TRBJ2-2, with TRBD1 matching 7 bases. The CDR3 covers 13 residues. Losses at the gene ends were 5 bases for V and 8 bases for J; bases not matched to a gene: 6. CDR1 SGHRS and CDR2 YFSETQ come from the germline V gene. The CDR3 reads CASSSTGAGELFF. The CDR3 region has the DNA TGCGCCAGCAGTTCAACAGGGGCTGGGGAGCTGTTTTTT. Full variable domain (outside the CDR3, taken from reference TRBV5-1 and TRBJ2-2): KAGVTQTPRYLIKTRGQQVTLSCSPISGHRSVSWYQQTPGQGLQFLFEYFSETQRNKGNFPGRFSGRQFSNSRSEMNVSTLELGDSALYLCASSSTGAGELFFGEGSRLTVL.

With respect to this clonotype: This may be a read error, as it is one base from a much larger clone. The chain has TRBV6-9 and TRBJ2-7; unclear D gene. In germline, CDR1 is MNHGY, CDR2 SVAAGI. The CDR3 has 14 amino acids. In DNA, the CDR3 is TGTGCCAGCAGTTCCCCCACGAGCTCCTACGAGCAGTGCTTC. Translating it yields CASSSPTSSYEQCF.

The gene calls are TRBV5-1 and TRBJ2-7; the match to TRBD1 covers 8 bases. In germline, CDR1 is SGHRS, CDR2 YFSETQ. The J segment lost 4 bases and the V segment lost 2 bases, leaving 8 bases of the junction unmatched. The CDR3 spans 15 residues. CDR3 sequence reads: CASSLPGQANYEQYF. Written as DNA, the CDR3 is TGCGCCAGCAGCTTACCGGGACAGGCAAATTACGAGCAGTACTTC.

This clonotype is a singleton in its sample. V gene TRBV29-1 combines with J gene TRBJ2-2; 7 bases agree with TRBD1. This CDR3 comprises 13 residues. Germline trimming cut 7 bases from V and 4 bases from J; bases unmatched to any gene: 6. Germline V lookup: CDR1 SQVTM, CDR2 ANQGSEA. CDR3 sequence reads: CSGRDSGTGELFF. CDR3 DNA: TGCAGCGGTCGGGACAGTGGCACCGGGGAGCTGTTTTTT.

On this clonotype: One end of the junction fails to match germline, which may point to a read error. V gene TRBV29-1 combines with J gene TRBJ2-2; possible D gene TRBD1, 6 bases. This CDR3 contains 15 residues. Germline V gene sequence: CDR1 SQVTM, CDR2 ANQGSEA. CDR3 region: CSALVGGIPYNEQFF. As DNA, the CDR3 is TGCAGCGCACTCGTTGGGGGCATTCCCTACAATGAGCAGTTTTTT.